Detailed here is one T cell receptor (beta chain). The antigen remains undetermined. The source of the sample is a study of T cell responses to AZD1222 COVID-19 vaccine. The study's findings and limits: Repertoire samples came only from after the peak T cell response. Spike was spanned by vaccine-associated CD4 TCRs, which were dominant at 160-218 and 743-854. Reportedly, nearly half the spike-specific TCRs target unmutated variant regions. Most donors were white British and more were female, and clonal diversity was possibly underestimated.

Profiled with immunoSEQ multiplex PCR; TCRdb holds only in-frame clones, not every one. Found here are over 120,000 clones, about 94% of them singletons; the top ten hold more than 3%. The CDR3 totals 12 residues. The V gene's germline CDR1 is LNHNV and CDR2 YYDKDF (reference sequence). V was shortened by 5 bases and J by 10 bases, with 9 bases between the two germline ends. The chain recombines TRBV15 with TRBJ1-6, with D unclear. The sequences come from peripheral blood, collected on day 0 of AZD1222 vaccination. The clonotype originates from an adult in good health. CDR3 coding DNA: TGTGCCACCAGCCGGACTACCTCACCCCTCCACTTT. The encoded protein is CATSRTTSPLHF.